These 20 T cell receptor beta chains were all obtained from the same sample, sequenced in a study of identical twins' blood T cells. TCRdb redid the calling of the 5' RACE reads with MiXCR, one entry per CDR3 protein. The sample consists of 300,000 to 450,000 distinct CDR3 sequences, 28% of them appearing once. Source material: PBMCs. These receptors were obtained from a woman aged 18 to 55 in good health.

In this sample, this clonotype turned up a few times. V usage is TRBV10-3 and J usage is TRBJ2-3; 7 positions match TRBD2. The CDR3 is made up of 14 amino acids. Per germline, CDR1 ENHRY and CDR2 SYGVKD. Losses at the gene ends were 7 bases for V and 1 base for J; bases not matched to a gene: 5. CDR3 in DNA: TGTGCCATCACCCCGGCGGGGGGCACAGATACGCAGTATTTT. Its translation is CAITPAGGTDTQYF.

This clonotype came up a few times. V is TRBV29-1 and J is TRBJ1-2; 8 bases agree with TRBD1. CDR1 SQVTM and CDR2 ANQGSEA come from the germline V gene. Trimming cost V 4 bases and J 5 bases; bases outside gene matches: 12. The CDR3 has 15 residues. The CDR3 spells CSVGDRLSSGYGYTF. In DNA, the CDR3 is TGCAGCGTTGGGGACAGGCTTTCGTCGGGGTATGGCTACACCTTC. Full variable domain (missing parts from reference TRBV29-1 and TRBJ1-2): SAVISQKPSRDICQRGTSLTIQCQVDSQVTMMFWYRQQPGQSLTLIATANQGSEATYESGFVIDKFPISRPNLTFSTLTVSNMSPEDSSIYLCSVGDRLSSGYGYTFGSGTRLTVV.

This chain links TRBV5-1 with TRBJ2-3; TRBD2 agrees at 8 bases. Germline V gene sequence: CDR1 SGHRS, CDR2 YFSETQ. This CDR3 has 13 amino acids. The trim removed 4 bases at V and 7 bases at J, leaving 5 bases unmatched. CDR3 sequence reads: CASSLPGGYTQYF. The CDR3 nucleotides are TGCGCCAGCAGCCTGCCGGGGGGGTATACGCAGTATTTT.

This clonotype was detected many times. J is TRBJ2-2 and V is TRBV3-1; the D gene is possibly TRBD2 (6 bases). Trimming removed 4 bases from V and 2 bases from J, with 11 bases in between. The CDR3 extends over 15 amino acids. The germline CDR1 and CDR2 sequences are LGHDT and YNNKEL (reference sequence). CDR3 DNA sequence: TGTGCCAGCAGCCTCCGGGACTTTAACACCGGGGAGCTGTTTTTT. Protein: CASSLRDFNTGELFF. The full variable domain, with the rest looked up from reference TRBV3-1 and TRBJ2-2, is DTAVSQTPKYLVTQMGNDKSIKCEQNLGHDTMYWYKQDSKKFLKIMFSYNNKELIINETVPNRFSPKSPDKAHLNLHINSLELGDSAVYFCASSLRDFNTGELFFGEGSRLTVL.

CDR3 sequence: CASSQDLGGANYYGYTF. CDR3 DNA sequence: TGTGCCAGCAGCCAAGATCTTGGGGGGGCGAATTACTATGGCTACACCTTC. The rearrangement joins TRBV4-2 to TRBJ1-2, with a tentative D call TRBD1 (6 bases). V was clipped by 0 bases and J by 3 bases, with 17 bases between them. Per germline, CDR1 LGHNA and CDR2 YNFKEQ. The CDR3 length is 17 residues.

The rearrangement joins TRBV19 to TRBJ1-5, with a tentative D call TRBD1 (6 bases). Trimming shortened V by 8 bases and J by 5 bases, and 16 bases separated the two germline ends. The germline CDR1 and CDR2 sequences are LNHDA and SQIVND (reference sequence). This CDR3 is 14 amino acids long. The CDR3: CASARWGLDQPQHF. The DNA of the CDR3 is TGTGCCAGTGCGCGGTGGGGGCTAGATCAGCCCCAGCATTTT.

Comments on this clonotype: This may stem from a read error, because a much larger clone lies one nucleotide away. The rearrangement uses TRBV6-5 and TRBJ1-2; D perhaps matches TRBD1 (5 bases). V was shortened by 0 bases and J by 7 bases, with 9 bases between the two germline ends. Germline V gene sequence: CDR1 MNHEY, CDR2 SVGAGI. The CDR3 has 13 amino acids. The DNA for the CDR3 is TGTGCCAGCAGTTACTCGATGAGGGGTGGCTACACCTTC. Its translation is CASSYSMRGGYTF.

This clonotype showed up just a few times. J is TRBJ1-1 and V is TRBV11-2; no clear D gene. The V gene's germline CDR1 is SGHAT and CDR2 FQNNGV. The V end was cut by 4 bases, the J end by 1 base, with 13 bases between. This CDR3 is 15 amino acids long. This CDR3 reads CASSSPLERNTEAFF. In DNA form, the CDR3 reads TGTGCCAGCAGCTCCCCCCTCGAGCGGAACACTGAAGCTTTCTTT. Full variable domain (remainder filled in from reference TRBV11-2 and TRBJ1-1): EAGVAQSPRYKIIEKRQSVAFWCNPISGHATLYWYQQILGQGPKLLIQFQNNGVVDDSQLPKDRFSAERLKGVDSTLKIQPAKLEDSAVYLCASSSPLERNTEAFFGQGTRLTVV.

V and J are TRBV19 and TRBJ1-1; D remains unclear. The V and J ends lost 4 bases and 0 bases respectively, with 15 bases between them. The CDR3 totals 16 residues. CDR1 LNHDA and CDR2 SQIVND come from the germline V gene (reference sequence). CDR3 residues: CASSTITRVLNTEAFF. CDR3 nucleotide sequence: TGTGCCAGTAGTACAATAACGAGGGTTTTGAACACTGAAGCTTTCTTT.

A note on this clonotype: This sequence may be a read error, since a much larger clone differs from it by one base. The CDR3 DNA sequence: TGCGGTGCCGATCCTTCTTCGGACTATGGCTACACCTTC. It codes for CGADPSSDYGYTF. The chain couples TRBV20-1 to TRBJ1-2; D remains ambiguous. Germline V gives CDR1 DFQATT, CDR2 SNEGSKA (reference sequence). The CDR3 extends over 13 amino acids.

This clonotype appeared a few times. J is TRBJ2-2 and V is TRBV20-1, with D hard to call. V was shortened by 6 bases and J by 1 base, with 12 bases between the two germline ends. CDR1 DFQATT and CDR2 SNEGSKA come from the germline V gene (reference sequence). This CDR3 is built from 14 residues. In nucleotides, the CDR3 is TGCAGTGCCCCCAACCGGATGAACACCGGGGAGCTGTTTTTT. This encodes CSAPNRMNTGELFF.

V usage is TRBV6-5 and J usage is TRBJ1-1, with 7 bases matching TRBD1. Germline CDR1 is MNHEY and CDR2 is SVGAGI. J was trimmed by 2 bases and V by 8 bases; bases with no gene match: 2. This CDR3 has 12 residues. CDR3 loop: CASGTANTEAFF. The CDR3, as DNA: TGTGCCAGCGGGACAGCTAACACTGAAGCTTTCTTT.

This clonotype appeared once. The chain links TRBV20-1 to TRBJ2-3, with D perhaps TRBD1 (6 bases). This CDR3 is built from 13 residues. The germline V and J ends were trimmed by 5 bases and 3 bases, with 12 bases remaining between them. Germline V CDR1 and CDR2: DFQATT, SNEGSKA (reference sequence). The CDR3 DNA follows: TGCAGTGCTTCATGGACAGTAACAGATACGCAGTATTTT. This gives the protein CSASWTVTDTQYF.

As to this clonotype: Germline and junction disagree at one end, which may indicate a read error. CDR3 DNA sequence: TGTGTCAGCTCGAGACTAGCGGGAGGGGTCTCCTACGAGCAGTACTTC. It codes for CVSSRLAGGVSYEQYF. The J gene is TRBJ2-7, the V gene TRBV18; 14 positions agree with TRBD2. In germline, CDR1 is KGHSH, CDR2 LQKENI. The CDR3 extends over 16 amino acids.

This clonotype was observed once. The J gene is TRBJ2-2, the V gene TRBV5-1; 7 bases line up with TRBD2. CDR1 SGHRS and CDR2 YFSETQ come from the germline V gene. The CDR3 totals 15 residues. Trimming removed 4 bases from V and 2 bases from J; junction bases left unmatched: 5. In DNA, the CDR3 is TGCGCCAGCAGCGAGGGACTACCCAACACCGGGGAGCTGTTTTTT. This encodes CASSEGLPNTGELFF.

This clonotype is medium-sized in the sample. This sequence joins TRBV2 and TRBJ1-1; no clear D gene. This CDR3 spans 14 amino acids. Deletions cut 6 bases from V and 5 bases from J, with 16 bases between. CDR1 is SNHLY, CDR2 FYNNEI, per germline. CDR3: CASRMVGGSTEAFF. CDR3 DNA: TGTGCCAGCAGGATGGTGGGAGGTTCAACTGAAGCTTTCTTT. Full variable domain (rest looked up from reference TRBV2 and TRBJ1-1): EPEVTQTPSHQVTQMGQEVILRCVPISNHLYFYWYRQILGQKVEFLVSFYNNEISEKSEIFDDQFSVERPDGSNFTLKIRSTKLEDSAMYFCASRMVGGSTEAFFGQGTRLTVV.

The V call is TRBV18, the J call TRBJ1-2; 9 nucleotides align to TRBD1. The germline gives CDR1 KGHSH, CDR2 LQKENI. V shed 5 bases and J 8 bases; nucleotides not matched to a gene: 6. The CDR3 contains 13 residues. CDR3 DNA: TGTGCCAGCTCAGAGGGGACAGGGAACGGCTACACCTTC. Encoded protein: CASSEGTGNGYTF. Full variable domain (missing parts from reference TRBV18 and TRBJ1-2): NAGVMQNPRHLVRRRGQEARLRCSPMKGHSHVYWYRQLPEEGLKFMVYLQKENIIDESGMPKERFSAEFPKEGPSILRIQQVVRGDSAAYFCASSEGTGNGYTFGSGTRLTVV.

This clonotype was seen more than once but under ten times. This chain connects TRBV2 to TRBJ1-6; D is unresolved. The V end was cut by 8 bases, the J end by 7 bases, with 15 bases between. Germline CDR1 and CDR2: SNHLY and FYNNEI. This CDR3 spans 14 amino acids. The chain's CDR3 is CASGPPVRNSPLHF. Written as DNA, the CDR3 is TGTGCCAGCGGCCCTCCAGTAAGGAATTCACCCCTCCACTTT.

This clonotype was counted between two and nine times. The V and J genes are TRBV2 and TRBJ1-1; tentative D call: TRBD1 (6 bases). CDR1 SNHLY and CDR2 FYNNEI come from the germline V gene. The CDR3 extends over 13 amino acids. Deletions cut 10 bases from V and 4 bases from J, with 16 bases between. The CDR3 loop reads CATSGALSTEAFF. CDR3 DNA sequence: TGTGCCACCTCGGGGGCCCTCAGCACTGAAGCTTTCTTT.

V usage is TRBV20-1 and J usage is TRBJ2-3; 7 positions agree with TRBD1. This CDR3 spans 15 amino acids. CDR1 is DFQATT, CDR2 SNEGSKA, per germline (reference sequence). The junction had 8 bases not matched to a gene; V was cut back by 0 bases and J by 5 bases. The CDR3 loop reads CSARDPGQAVDTQYF. Written as DNA, the CDR3 is TGCAGTGCTAGAGATCCCGGACAGGCGGTAGATACGCAGTATTTT.